This T cell receptor (beta chain) was recorded in a study of T cell responses to AZD1222 COVID-19 vaccine. Assay: immunoSEQ multiplex PCR; the TCRdb copy retains only in-frame clones and omits some. The table lists 150,000 to 200,000 clones, roughly 94% of them singletons. Broader study findings: In a largely white British group with more females than males, clonal diversity was possibly underestimated. At study baseline, merely six AZD1222 recipients were seropositive. Reportedly, close to half of spike-specific TCRs are directed against unmutated variant regions.

Both about-4-week and about-12-week second-dose recipients were combined. As concerns this clone: What it binds is not known.

Germline assignment: CDR1 MDHEN and CDR2 SYDVKM. There are 16 residues in the CDR3. V was trimmed by 4 bases and J by 2 bases, leaving 18 bases between them. The rearrangement joins TRBV28 to TRBJ2-7; D is perhaps TRBD2 (5 bases). The clonotype comes from an adult who received the AZD1222 COVID-19 vaccine. The sample consisted of peripheral blood, taken 28 days after the second AZD1222 dose. CDR3 protein: CASSSPATNPTYEQYF. The CDR3, as DNA: TGTGCCAGCAGTTCGCCCGCGACTAACCCTACCTACGAGCAGTACTTC.